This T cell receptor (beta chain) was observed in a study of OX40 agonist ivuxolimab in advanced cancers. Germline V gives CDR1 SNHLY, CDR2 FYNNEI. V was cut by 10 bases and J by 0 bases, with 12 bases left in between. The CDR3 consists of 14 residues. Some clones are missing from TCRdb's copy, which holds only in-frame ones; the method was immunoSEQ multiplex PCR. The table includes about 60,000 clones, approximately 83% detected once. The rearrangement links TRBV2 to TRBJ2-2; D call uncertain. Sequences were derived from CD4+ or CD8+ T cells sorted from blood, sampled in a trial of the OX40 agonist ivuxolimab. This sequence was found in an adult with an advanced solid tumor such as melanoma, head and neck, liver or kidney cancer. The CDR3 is CATTETANTGELFF. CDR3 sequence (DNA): TGTGCCACCACGGAGACCGCGAACACCGGGGAGCTGTTTTTT.